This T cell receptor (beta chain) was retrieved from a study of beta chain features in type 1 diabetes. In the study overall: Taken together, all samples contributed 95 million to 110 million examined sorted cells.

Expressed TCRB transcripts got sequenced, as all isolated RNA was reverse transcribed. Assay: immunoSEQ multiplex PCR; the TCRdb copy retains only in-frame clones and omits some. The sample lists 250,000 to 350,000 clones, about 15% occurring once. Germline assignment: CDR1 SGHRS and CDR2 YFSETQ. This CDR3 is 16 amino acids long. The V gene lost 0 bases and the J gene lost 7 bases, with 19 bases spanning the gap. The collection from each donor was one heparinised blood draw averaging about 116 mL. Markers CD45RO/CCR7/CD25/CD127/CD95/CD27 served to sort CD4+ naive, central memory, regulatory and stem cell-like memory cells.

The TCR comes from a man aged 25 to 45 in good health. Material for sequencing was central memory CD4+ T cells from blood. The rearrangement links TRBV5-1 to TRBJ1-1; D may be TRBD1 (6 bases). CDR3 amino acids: CASSLDMSGERIEAFF. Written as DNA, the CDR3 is TGCGCCAGCAGCTTGGATATGTCAGGGGAACGCATTGAAGCTTTCTTT.